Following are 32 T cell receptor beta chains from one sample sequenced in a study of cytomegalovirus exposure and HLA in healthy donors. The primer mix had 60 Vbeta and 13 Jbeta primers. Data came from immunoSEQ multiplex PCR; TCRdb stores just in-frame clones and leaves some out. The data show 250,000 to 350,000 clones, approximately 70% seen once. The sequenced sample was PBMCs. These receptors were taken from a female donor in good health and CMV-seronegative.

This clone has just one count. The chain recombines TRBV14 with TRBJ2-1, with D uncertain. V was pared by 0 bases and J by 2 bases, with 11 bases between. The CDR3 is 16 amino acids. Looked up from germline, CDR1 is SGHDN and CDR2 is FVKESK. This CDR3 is CASSQDLFFPYNEQFF. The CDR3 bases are TGTGCCAGCAGCCAAGATCTATTTTTCCCCTACAATGAGCAGTTCTTC.

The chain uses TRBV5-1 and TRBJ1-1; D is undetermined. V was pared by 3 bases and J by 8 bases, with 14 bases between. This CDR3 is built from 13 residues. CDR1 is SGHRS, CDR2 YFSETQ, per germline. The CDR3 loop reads CASSSLGPSEAFF. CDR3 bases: TGCGCCAGCAGCTCTCTTGGCCCTTCAGAAGCTTTCTTT.

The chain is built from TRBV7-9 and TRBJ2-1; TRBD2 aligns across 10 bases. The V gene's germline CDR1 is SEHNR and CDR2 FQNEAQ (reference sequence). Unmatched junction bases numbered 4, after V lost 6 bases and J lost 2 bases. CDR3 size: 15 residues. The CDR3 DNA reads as TGTGCCAGCAGGCGAACTAGCGGGACCTACAATGAGCAGTTCTTC. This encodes CASRRTSGTYNEQFF.

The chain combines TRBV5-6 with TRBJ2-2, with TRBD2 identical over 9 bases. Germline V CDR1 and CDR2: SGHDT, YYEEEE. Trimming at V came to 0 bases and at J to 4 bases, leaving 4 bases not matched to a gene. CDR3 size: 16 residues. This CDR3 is CASSLDGGRVTGELFF. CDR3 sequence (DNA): TGTGCCAGCAGCTTGGATGGCGGGAGGGTCACCGGGGAGCTGTTTTTT.

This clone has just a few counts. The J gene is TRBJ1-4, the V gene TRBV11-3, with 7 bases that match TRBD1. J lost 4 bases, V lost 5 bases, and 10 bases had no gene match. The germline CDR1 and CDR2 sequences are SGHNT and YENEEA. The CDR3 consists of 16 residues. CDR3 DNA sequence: TGTGCCAGCAGCCCATGGTCGGGACAGAATAATGAAAAACTGTTTTTT. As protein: CASSPWSGQNNEKLFF.

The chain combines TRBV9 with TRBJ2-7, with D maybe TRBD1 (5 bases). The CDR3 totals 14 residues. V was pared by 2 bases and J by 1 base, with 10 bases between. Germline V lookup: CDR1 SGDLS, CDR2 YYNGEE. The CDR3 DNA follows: TGTGCCAGCAGCGTGGGCAGGGTATCCTACGAGCAGTACTTC. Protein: CASSVGRVSYEQYF.

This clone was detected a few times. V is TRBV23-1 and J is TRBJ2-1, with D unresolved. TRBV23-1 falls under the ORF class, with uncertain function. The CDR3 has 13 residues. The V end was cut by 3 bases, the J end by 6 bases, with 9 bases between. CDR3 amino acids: CASSQNDFNEQFF. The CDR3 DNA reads TGCGCCAGCAGTCAGAATGACTTCAATGAGCAGTTCTTC.

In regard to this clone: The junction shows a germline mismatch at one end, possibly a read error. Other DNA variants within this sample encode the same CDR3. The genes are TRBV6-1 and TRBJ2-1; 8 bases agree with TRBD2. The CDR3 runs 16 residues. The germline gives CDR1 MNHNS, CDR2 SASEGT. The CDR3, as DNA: TGTGCCAGCAGTGGAATCGGGAGGGCGTCCTACAATGAACAGTTCTTC. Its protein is CASSGIGRASYNEQFF.

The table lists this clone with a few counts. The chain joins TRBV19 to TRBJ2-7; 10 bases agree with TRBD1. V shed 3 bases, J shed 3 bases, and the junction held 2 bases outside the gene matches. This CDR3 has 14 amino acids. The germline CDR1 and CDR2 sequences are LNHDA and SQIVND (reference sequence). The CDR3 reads CASSMTGGGYEQYF. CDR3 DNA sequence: TGTGCCAGTAGTATGACAGGGGGCGGCTACGAGCAGTACTTC. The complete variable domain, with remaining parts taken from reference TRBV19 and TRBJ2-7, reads DGGITQSPKYLFRKEGQNVTLSCEQNLNHDAMYWYRQDPGQGLRLIYYSQIVNDFQKGDIAEGYSVSREKKESFPLTVTSAQKNPTAFYLCASSMTGGGYEQYFGPGTRLTVT.

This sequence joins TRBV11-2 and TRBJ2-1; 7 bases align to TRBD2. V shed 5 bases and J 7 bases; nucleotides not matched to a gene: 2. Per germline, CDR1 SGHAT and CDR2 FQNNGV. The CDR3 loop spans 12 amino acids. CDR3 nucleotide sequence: TGTGCCAGCAGCCGTAGCGGGAATGAGCAGTTCTTC. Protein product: CASSRSGNEQFF.

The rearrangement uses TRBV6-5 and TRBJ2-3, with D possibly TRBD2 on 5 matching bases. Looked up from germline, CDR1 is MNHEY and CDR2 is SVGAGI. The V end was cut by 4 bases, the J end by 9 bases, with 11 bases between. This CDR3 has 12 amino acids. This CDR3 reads CASSFPEGTQYF. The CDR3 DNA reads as TGTGCCAGCAGTTTCCCTGAGGGAACGCAGTATTTT.

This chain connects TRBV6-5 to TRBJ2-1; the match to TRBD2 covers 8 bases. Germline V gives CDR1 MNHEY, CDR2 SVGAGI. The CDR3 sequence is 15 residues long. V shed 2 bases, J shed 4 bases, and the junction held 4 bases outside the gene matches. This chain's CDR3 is CASSYRASGYNEQFF. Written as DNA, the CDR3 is TGTGCCAGCAGTTACAGGGCTAGCGGGTACAATGAGCAGTTCTTC.

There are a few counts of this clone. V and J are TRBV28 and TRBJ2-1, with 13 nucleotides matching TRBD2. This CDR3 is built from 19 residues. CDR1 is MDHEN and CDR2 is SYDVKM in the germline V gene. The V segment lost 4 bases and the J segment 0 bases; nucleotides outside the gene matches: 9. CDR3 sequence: CASSSPGLAGASSYNEQFF. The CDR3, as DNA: TGTGCCAGCAGTTCCCCCGGACTAGCGGGAGCGAGCTCCTACAATGAGCAGTTCTTC. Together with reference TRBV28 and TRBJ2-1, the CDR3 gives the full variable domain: DVKVTQSSRYLVKRTGEKVFLECVQDMDHENMFWYRQDPGLGLRLIYFSYDVKMKEKGDIPEGYSVSREKKERFSLILESASTNQTSMYLCASSSPGLAGASSYNEQFFGPGTRLTVL.

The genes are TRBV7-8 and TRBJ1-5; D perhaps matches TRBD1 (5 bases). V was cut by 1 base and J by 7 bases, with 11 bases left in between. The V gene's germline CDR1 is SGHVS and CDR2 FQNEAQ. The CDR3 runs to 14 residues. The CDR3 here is CASSLVGGRQPQHF. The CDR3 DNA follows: TGTGCCAGCAGCTTAGTGGGGGGAAGACAGCCCCAGCATTTT.

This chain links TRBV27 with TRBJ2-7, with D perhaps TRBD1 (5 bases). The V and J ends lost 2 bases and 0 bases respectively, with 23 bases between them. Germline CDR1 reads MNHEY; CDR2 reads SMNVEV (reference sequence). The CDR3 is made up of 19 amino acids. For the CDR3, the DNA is TGTGCCAGCAGTTTAAGGGCAGGGCCTATCGTGGTTAGCTCCTACGAGCAGTACTTC. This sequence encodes CASSLRAGPIVVSSYEQYF.

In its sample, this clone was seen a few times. CDR3 region: CASSWEGGAYNEQFF. The DNA of the CDR3 is TGTGCCAGCAGTTGGGAGGGGGGGGCCTACAATGAGCAGTTCTTC. The chain employs TRBV6-1 and TRBJ2-1; D is perhaps TRBD2 (7 bases). The CDR3 totals 15 residues. Trimming removed 5 bases at V and 2 bases at J, with 13 bases between. Looked up from germline, CDR1 is MNHNS and CDR2 is SASEGT.

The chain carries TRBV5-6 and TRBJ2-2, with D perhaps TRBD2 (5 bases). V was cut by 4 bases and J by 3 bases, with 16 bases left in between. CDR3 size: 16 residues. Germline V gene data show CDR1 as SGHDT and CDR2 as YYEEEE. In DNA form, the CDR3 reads TGTGCCAGCAGCCGGGTGGGAGTTGGAGACACCGGGGAGCTGTTTTTT. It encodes CASSRVGVGDTGELFF.

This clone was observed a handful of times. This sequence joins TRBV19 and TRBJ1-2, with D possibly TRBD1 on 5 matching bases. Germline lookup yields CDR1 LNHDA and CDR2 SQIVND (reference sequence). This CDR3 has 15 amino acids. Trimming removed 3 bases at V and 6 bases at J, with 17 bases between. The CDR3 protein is CASSMGRGEFHGYTF. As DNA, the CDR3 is TGTGCCAGTAGTATGGGGAGGGGCGAGTTCCATGGCTACACCTTC. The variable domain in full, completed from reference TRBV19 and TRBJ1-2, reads DGGITQSPKYLFRKEGQNVTLSCEQNLNHDAMYWYRQDPGQGLRLIYYSQIVNDFQKGDIAEGYSVSREKKESFPLTVTSAQKNPTAFYLCASSMGRGEFHGYTFGSGTRLTVV.

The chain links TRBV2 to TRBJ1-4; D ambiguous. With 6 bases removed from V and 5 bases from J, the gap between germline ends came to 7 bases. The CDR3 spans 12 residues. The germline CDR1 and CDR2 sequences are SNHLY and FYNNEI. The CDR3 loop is CASSLSNEKLFF. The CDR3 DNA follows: TGTGCCAGCAGCCTTTCGAATGAAAAACTGTTTTTT.

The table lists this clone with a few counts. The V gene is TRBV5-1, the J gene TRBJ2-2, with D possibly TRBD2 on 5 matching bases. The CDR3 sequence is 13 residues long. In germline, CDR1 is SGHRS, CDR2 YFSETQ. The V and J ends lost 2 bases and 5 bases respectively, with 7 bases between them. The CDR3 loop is CASSFPGTGELFF. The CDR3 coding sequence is TGCGCCAGCAGCTTCCCGGGGACCGGGGAGCTGTTTTTT.

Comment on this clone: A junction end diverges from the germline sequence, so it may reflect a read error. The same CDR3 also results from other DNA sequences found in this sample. The CDR3 spells CASSLTGVNSGNTIYF. CDR3 nucleotide sequence: TGCGCCAGCAGCCTGACAGGAGTCAACTCTGGGAACACCATATATTTT. The V and J genes are TRBV5-1 and TRBJ1-3, with D maybe TRBD1 (6 bases). The CDR3 is 16 residues long. In germline, CDR1 is SGHRS, CDR2 YFSETQ.

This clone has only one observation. CDR3 in amino acids: CASSSPGGINYGYTF. The CDR3 DNA follows: TGTGCCAGCAGTTCCCCCGGAGGCATTAACTATGGCTACACCTTC. V gene TRBV6-5 combines with J gene TRBJ1-2; no reliable D call. The CDR3 is 15 residues long. V was cut by 4 bases and J by 1 base, with 13 bases left in between. Germline CDR1 MNHEY, CDR2 SVGAGI.

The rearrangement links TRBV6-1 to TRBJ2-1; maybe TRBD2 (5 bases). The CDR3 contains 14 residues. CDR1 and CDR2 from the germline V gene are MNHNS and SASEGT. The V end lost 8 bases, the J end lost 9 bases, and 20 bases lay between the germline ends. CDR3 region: CASQVLLALAEQFF. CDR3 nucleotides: TGTGCCAGCCAAGTCCTTCTAGCCCTCGCTGAGCAGTTCTTC.

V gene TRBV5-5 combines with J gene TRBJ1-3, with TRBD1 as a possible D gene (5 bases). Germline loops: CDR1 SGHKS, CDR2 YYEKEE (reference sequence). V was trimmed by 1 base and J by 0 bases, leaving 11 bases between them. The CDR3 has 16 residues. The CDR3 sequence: CASSLPPTGSGNTIYF. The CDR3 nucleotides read TGTGCCAGCAGCTTGCCCCCCACAGGCTCTGGAAACACCATATATTTT.

The CDR3 here is CASSITRTSGNEQFF. For the CDR3, the DNA is TGTGCCAGTAGTATAACGAGGACTAGCGGCAATGAGCAGTTCTTC. The chain links TRBV19 to TRBJ2-1, with TRBD2 identical over 10 bases. The CDR3 loop spans 15 amino acids. V lost 2 bases to trimming and J lost 6 bases; unmatched junction nucleotides: 4. The germline gives CDR1 LNHDA, CDR2 SQIVND (reference sequence).

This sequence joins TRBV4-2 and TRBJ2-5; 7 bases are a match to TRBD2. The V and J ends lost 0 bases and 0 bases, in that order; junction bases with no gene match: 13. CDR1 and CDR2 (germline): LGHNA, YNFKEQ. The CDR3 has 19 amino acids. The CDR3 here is CASSQDRFEASGNQETQYF. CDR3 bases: TGTGCCAGCAGCCAAGATCGGTTTGAGGCTAGCGGTAACCAAGAGACCCAGTACTTC.

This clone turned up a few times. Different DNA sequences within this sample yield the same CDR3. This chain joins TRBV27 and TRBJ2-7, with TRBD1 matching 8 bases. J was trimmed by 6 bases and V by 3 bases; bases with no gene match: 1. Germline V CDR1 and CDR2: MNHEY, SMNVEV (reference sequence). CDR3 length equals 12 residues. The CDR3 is CASSLTGAEQYF. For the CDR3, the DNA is TGTGCCAGCAGTTTGACAGGGGCCGAGCAGTACTTC.

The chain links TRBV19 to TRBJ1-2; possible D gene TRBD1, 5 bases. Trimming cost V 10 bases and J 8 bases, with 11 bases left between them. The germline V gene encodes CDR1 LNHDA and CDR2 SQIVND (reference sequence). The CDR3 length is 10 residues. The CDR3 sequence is CATGQGGYTF. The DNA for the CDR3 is TGTGCCACTGGGCAGGGAGGCTACACCTTC.

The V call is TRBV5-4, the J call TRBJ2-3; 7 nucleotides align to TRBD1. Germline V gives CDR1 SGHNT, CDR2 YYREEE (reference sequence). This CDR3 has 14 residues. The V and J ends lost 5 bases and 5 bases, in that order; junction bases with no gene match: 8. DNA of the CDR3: TGTGCCAGCAGGTTAGGACAGGAGAGAGATACGCAGTATTTT. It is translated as CASRLGQERDTQYF.

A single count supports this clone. CDR3 in amino acids: CASSRGGNSYEQYF. In nucleotides, the CDR3 is TGTGCCAGCAGCCGGGGCGGGAACTCCTACGAGCAGTACTTC. The chain is built from TRBV6-5 and TRBJ2-7; tentative D call: TRBD2 (6 bases). V was shortened by 6 bases and J by 0 bases, with 12 bases between the two germline ends. From germline, CDR1 is MNHEY and CDR2 SVGAGI. CDR3 length: 14 residues.

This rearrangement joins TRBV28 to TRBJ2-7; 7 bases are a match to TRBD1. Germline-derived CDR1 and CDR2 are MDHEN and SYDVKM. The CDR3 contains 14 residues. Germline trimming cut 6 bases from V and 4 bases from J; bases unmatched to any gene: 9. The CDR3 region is CASSLRGKGYEQYF. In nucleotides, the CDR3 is TGTGCCAGCAGCCTCAGGGGGAAGGGATACGAGCAGTACTTC.

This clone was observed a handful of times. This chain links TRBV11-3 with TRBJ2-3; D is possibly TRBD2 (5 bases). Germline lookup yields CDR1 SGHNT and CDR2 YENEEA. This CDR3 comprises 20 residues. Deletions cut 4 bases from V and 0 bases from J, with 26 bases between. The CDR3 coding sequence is TGTGCCAGCAGCTCTCCATATACTTTTTCACGGGAAACTAGCACAGATACGCAGTATTTT. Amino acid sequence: CASSSPYTFSRETSTDTQYF.